Sequencing of this T cell receptor beta chain was carried out in a study of HIV-infected patients and healthy controls. Study-wide results and caveats: HIV-infected patients shared fewer CDR3 sequences between individuals than healthy controls.

Reverse transcription used approximately 500 ng RNA and constant-region primers for alpha and beta. Using multiplexing indices, alpha and beta chain libraries were generated apart by chain-specific third strand synthesis. TCRdb called the 5' RACE reads again in MiXCR, with one record for every CDR3 protein. The table shows some 25,000 distinct CDR3 sequences, with approximately 9% occurring only once. Whole blood was used without fractionation, so all unsorted peripheral T cells were included. A roughly 2.5 ml peripheral blood sample was taken for RNA. This clonotype was counted at least ten times. Its matching antigen is unknown. Trimming removed 4 bases from V and 2 bases from J; junction bases left unmatched: 4. The CDR3 sequence is 15 residues long. Per the germline V gene, CDR1 is SGHVS and CDR2 is FQNEAQ.

The chain employs TRBV7-8 and TRBJ2-3; 9 bases are shared with TRBD1. The receptor comes from an adult in good health. What was sequenced was blood. CDR3 in DNA: TGTGCCAGCAGCTCGGACAGGGGACCCACAGATACGCAGTATTTT. Its translation: CASSSDRGPTDTQYF.